This TCR beta chain appears in the sequencing data of a study of blood T cells in healthy people across ages. The second PCR ran roughly 7 to 12 cycles with a sample-barcoded 5' primer and J-beta primers. Each cDNA molecule, via a template-switch adaptor with 12 random nucleotides, was tagged. MiXCR, run by TCRdb on the 5' RACE reads, gives a single entry per CDR3 protein. The profile shows around 520,000 distinct CDR3 sequences, over 25% of them singletons. This clonotype was seen a few times. The length of the CDR3 is 13 residues. The ends were cut back, 0 bases at V and 4 bases at J, with 6 bases in the middle. Germline V gene data show CDR1 as KGHSH and CDR2 as LQKENI. Donors each provided ten milliliters of peripheral blood. These data were also filed under a second study, of T cells of mothers and their children.

Material: blood. The TCR was taken from a boy between 2 and 10 years old in good health. V and J are TRBV18 and TRBJ1-1; D not certain. CDR3 DNA: TGTGCCAGCTCACCACCGGGGTCCACTGAAGCTTTCTTT. The encoded protein is CASSPPGSTEAFF.